This TCR beta chain emerged from a study of cytomegalovirus exposure and HLA in healthy donors. Study-wide points: The productive fraction for most TCR beta V segments was about 90% or about 30% in an earlier analysis.

Comments on this clone: No antigen is known for it.

Primers included in the PCR were 60 Vbeta and 13 Jbeta primers. Assay used: immunoSEQ multiplex PCR; TCRdb lists only in-frame clones, some missing. This sample has under 35,000 clones; less than 70% occur once, and the top ten carry around two fifths. The CDR3 length is 13 residues. Looked up from germline, CDR1 is GTSNPN and CDR2 is SVGIG (reference sequence). The V gene lost 1 base and the J gene lost 6 bases, with 10 bases spanning the gap. Sequencing used PBMCs. This clonotype was obtained from a male donor in good health and CMV-seropositive. This chain links TRBV30 with TRBJ1-5; D might be TRBD1 (5 bases). The CDR3 reads CAWSGGEGQPQHF. The CDR3 DNA reads TGTGCCTGGAGTGGAGGGGAGGGTCAGCCCCAGCATTTT.